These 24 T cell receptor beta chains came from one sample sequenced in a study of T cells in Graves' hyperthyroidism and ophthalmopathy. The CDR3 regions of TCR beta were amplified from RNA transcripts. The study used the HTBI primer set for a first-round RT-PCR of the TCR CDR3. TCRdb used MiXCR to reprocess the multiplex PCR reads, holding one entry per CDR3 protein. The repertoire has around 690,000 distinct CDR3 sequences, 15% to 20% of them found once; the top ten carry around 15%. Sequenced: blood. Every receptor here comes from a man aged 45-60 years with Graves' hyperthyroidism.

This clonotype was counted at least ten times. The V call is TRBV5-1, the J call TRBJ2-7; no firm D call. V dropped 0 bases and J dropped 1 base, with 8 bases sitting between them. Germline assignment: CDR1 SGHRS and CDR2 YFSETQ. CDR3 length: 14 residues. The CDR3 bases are TGCGCCAGCAGCTTGGACGTACTTTCCTACGAGCAGTACTTC. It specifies CASSLDVLSYEQYF.

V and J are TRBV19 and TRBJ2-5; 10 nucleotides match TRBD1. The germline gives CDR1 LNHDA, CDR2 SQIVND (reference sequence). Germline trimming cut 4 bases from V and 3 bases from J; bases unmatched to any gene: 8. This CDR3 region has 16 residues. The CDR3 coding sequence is TGTGCCAGTAGTACCCCGGGACAGGGGATTGAAGAGACCCAGTACTTC. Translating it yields CASSTPGQGIEETQYF.

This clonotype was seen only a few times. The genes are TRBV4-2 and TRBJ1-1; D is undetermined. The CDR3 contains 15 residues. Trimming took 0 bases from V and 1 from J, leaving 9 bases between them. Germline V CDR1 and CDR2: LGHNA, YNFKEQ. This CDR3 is CASSQDLGRNTEAFF. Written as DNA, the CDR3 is TGTGCCAGCAGCCAAGATTTGGGAAGGAACACTGAAGCTTTCTTT.

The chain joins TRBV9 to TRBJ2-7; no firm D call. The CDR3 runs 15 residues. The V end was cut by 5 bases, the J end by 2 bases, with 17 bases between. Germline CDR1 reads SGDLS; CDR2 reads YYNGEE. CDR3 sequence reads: CASSPRALNTYEQYF. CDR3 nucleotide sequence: TGTGCCAGCAGTCCCCGGGCACTAAACACCTACGAGCAGTACTTC.

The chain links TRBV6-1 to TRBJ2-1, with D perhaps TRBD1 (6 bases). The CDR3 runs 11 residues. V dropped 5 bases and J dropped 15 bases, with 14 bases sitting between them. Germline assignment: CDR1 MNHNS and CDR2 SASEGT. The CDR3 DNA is TGTGCCAGCAGTCGAACCGGGACATGGTTCTTC. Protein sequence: CASSRTGTWFF.

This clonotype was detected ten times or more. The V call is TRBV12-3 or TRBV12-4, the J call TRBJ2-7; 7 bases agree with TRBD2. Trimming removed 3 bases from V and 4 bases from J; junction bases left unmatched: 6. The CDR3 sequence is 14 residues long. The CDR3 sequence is CASSFGLAVYEQYF. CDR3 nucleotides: TGTGCCAGCAGTTTTGGGCTAGCGGTATACGAGCAGTACTTC.

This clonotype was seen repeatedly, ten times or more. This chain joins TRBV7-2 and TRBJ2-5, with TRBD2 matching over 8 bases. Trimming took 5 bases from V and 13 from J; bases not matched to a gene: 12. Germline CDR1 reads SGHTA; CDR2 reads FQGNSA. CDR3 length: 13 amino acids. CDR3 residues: CASSLRTSNQAYF. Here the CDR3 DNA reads TGTGCCAGCAGCCTCAGGACTAGCAACCAGGCGTACTTC.

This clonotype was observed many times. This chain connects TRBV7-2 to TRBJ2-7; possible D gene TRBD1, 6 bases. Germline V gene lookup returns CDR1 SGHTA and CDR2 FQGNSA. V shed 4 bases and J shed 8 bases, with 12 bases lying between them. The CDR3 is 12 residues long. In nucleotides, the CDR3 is TGTGCCAGCAGCTCGGACAGACGTAAGCAGTACTTC. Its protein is CASSSDRRKQYF.

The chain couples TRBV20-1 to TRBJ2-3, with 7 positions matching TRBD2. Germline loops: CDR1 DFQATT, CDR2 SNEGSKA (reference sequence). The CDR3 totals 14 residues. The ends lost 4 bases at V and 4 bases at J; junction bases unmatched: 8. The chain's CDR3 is CSAIWQAGADTQYF. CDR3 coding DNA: TGCAGTGCTATATGGCAGGCGGGGGCAGATACGCAGTATTTT.

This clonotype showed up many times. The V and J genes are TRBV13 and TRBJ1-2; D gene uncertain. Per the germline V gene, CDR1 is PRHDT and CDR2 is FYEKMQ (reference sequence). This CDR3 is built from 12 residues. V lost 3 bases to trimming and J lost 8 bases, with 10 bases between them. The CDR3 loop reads CASSFTFYGYTF. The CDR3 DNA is TGTGCCAGCAGCTTTACCTTCTACGGCTACACCTTC.

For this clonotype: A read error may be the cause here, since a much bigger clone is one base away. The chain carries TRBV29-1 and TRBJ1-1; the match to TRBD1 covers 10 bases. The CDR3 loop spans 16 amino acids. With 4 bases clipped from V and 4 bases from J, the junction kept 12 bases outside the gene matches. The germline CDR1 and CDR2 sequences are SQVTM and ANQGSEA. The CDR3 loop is CSVGHPGTGAGTEAFF. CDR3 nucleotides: TGCAGCGTTGGCCATCCCGGGACAGGGGCCGGCACTGAAGCTTTCTTT. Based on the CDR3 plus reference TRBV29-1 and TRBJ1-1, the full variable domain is SAVISQKPSRDICQRGTSLTIQCQVDSQVTMMFWYRQQPGQSLTLIATANQGSEATYESGFVIDKFPISRPNLTFSTLTVSNMSPEDSSIYLCSVGHPGTGAGTEAFFGQGTRLTVV.

CDR3 loop: CASSSLTGDRYYEQYF. Written as DNA, the CDR3 is TGTGCCAGCAGTTCTCTCACAGGGGACCGCTACTACGAGCAGTACTTC. The V and J genes are TRBV28 and TRBJ2-7, with TRBD1 matching 7 bases. The ends lost 4 bases at V and 3 bases at J; junction bases unmatched: 12. Germline CDR1 and CDR2: MDHEN and SYDVKM. The CDR3 consists of 16 residues.

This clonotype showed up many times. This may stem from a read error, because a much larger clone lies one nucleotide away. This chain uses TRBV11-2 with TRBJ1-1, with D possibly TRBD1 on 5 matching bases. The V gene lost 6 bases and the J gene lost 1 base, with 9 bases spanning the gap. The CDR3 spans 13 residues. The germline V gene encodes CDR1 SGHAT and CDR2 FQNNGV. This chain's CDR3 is CASSRGRNTEAFF. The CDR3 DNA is TGTGCCAGCAGTAGGGGCAGGAACACTGAAGCTTTCTTT.

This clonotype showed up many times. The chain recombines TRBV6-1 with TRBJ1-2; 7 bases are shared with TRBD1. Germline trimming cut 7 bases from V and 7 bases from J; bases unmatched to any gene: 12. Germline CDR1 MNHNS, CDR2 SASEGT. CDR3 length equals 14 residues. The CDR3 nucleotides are TGTGCCAGCATGGATTACAGGGGCGTGGGTGGCTACACCTTC. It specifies CASMDYRGVGGYTF.

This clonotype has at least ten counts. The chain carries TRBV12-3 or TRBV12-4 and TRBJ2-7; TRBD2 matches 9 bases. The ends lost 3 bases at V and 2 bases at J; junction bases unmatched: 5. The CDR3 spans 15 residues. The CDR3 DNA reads TGTGCCAGCAGTTTTTATGCGGGAGGGGCCTACGAGCAGTACTTC. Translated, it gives CASSFYAGGAYEQYF.

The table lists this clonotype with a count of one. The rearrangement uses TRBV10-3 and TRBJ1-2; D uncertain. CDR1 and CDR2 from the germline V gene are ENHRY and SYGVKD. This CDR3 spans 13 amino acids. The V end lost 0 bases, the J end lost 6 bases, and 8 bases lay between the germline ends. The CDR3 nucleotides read TGTGCCATCAGTGAGTCTGGGTCACATGGCTACACCTTC. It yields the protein CAISESGSHGYTF.

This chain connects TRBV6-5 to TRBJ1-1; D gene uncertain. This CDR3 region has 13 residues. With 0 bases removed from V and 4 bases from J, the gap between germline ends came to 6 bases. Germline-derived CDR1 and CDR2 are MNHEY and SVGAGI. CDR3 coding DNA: TGTGCCAGCAGTTACTCTGATTCCACTGAAGCTTTCTTT. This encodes CASSYSDSTEAFF.

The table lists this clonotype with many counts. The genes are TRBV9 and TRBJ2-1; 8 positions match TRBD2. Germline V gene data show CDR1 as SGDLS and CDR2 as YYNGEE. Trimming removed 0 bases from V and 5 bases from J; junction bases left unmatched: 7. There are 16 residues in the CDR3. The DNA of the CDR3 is TGTGCCAGCAGCGTAGGTGGGACTAGTTTCGACAATGAGCAGTTCTTC. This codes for CASSVGGTSFDNEQFF.

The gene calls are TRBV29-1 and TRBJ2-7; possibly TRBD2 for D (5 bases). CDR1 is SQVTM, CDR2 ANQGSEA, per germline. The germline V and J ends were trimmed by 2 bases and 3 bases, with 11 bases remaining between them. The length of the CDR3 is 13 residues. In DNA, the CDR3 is TGCAGCGTTGAAACTAGATGGGACTACGAGCAGTACTTC. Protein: CSVETRWDYEQYF.

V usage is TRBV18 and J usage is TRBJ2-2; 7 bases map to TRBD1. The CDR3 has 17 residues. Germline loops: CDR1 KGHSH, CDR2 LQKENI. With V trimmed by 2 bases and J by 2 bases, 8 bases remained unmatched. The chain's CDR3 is CASSPSIGGRNTGELFF. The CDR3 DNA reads TGTGCCAGCTCACCATCTATAGGGGGCAGAAACACCGGGGAGCTGTTTTTT.

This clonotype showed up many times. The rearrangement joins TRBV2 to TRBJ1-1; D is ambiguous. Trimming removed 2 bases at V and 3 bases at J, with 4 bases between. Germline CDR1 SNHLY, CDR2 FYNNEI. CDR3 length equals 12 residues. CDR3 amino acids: CASSERDTEAFF. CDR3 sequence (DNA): TGTGCCAGCAGTGAAAGGGACACTGAAGCTTTCTTT.

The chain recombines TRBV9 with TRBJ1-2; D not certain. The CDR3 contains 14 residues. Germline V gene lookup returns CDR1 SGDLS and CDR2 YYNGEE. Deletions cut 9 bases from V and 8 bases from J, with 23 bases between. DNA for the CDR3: TGTGCCACCATCCCTCTACCAGGATTCGGAGGCTACACCTTC. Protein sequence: CATIPLPGFGGYTF.

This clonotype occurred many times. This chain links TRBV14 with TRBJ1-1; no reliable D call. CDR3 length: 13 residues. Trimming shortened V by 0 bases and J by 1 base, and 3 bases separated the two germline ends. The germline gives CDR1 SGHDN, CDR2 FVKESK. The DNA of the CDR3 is TGTGCCAGCAGCCAAGATCAGAACACTGAAGCTTTCTTT. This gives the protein CASSQDQNTEAFF. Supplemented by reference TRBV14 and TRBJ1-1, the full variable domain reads EAGVTQFPSHSVIEKGQTVTLRCDPISGHDNLYWYRRVMGKEIKFLLHFVKESKQDESGMPNNRFLAERTGGTYSTLKVQPAELEDSGVYFCASSQDQNTEAFFGQGTRLTVV.

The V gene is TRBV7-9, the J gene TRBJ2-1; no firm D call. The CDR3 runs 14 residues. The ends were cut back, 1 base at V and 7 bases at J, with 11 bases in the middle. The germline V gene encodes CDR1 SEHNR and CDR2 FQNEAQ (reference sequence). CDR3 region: CASSLGVRGNEQFF. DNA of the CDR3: TGTGCCAGCAGCTTAGGGGTTAGAGGTAATGAGCAGTTCTTC.